These 5 T cell receptor beta chains originate from one sample sequenced in a study of regulatory T cells in long-lasting Graves disease. Arm-PCR of CDR3 regions with iRepertoire HTBI primers generated TCR beta libraries. TCRdb re-called the multiplex PCR reads with MiXCR, one entry per CDR3 protein. The sample holds roughly 520,000 distinct CDR3 sequences; more than 10% are singletons and the top ten take 8.9%. Noted time point: newly diagnosed GD, antithyroid drugs for less than 3 months. There was RNA extracted from PBMCs, and the TCR library was made from it. The sample also formed part of further work on T cells in Graves' hyperthyroidism and ophthalmopathy.

Sequenced material: peripheral blood mononuclear cells (PBMCs), taken at new diagnosis, from a patient treated with antithyroid drugs. These receptors came from a woman in her 30s with Graves disease.

There are many counts of this clonotype. The chain recombines TRBV5-1 with TRBJ2-7, with D maybe TRBD2 (6 bases). Trimming removed 7 bases at V and 2 bases at J, with 19 bases between. The CDR3 has 15 amino acids. Germline V gene lookup returns CDR1 SGHRS and CDR2 YFSETQ. CDR3 DNA sequence: TGCGCCAGCGAAGAGGGGCGGGGATCGGCCTACGAGCAGTACTTC. Protein: CASEEGRGSAYEQYF.

This chain uses TRBV19 with TRBJ2-1, with 7 bases lining up with TRBD2. With V trimmed by 4 bases and J by 9 bases, 21 bases remained unmatched. This CDR3 is 18 amino acids long. Germline V CDR1 and CDR2: LNHDA, SQIVND (reference sequence). The CDR3 DNA follows: TGTGCCAGTAGTAGTAACAGCGTACGACTAGCTAGGGGAGGTGAGCAGTTCTTC. Translating gives CASSSNSVRLARGGEQFF.

The chain recombines TRBV27 with TRBJ2-6; D is tentatively TRBD1 or TRBD2 (5 bases each). The CDR3 contains 16 residues. Germline V CDR1 and CDR2: MNHEY, SMNVEV (reference sequence). V shed 3 bases and J shed 0 bases, with 9 bases lying between them. The CDR3 here is CASSLFGGSGANVLTF. CDR3 bases: TGTGCCAGCAGTTTGTTTGGGGGCTCTGGGGCCAACGTCCTGACTTTC.

The table lists this clonotype with a few counts. The chain has TRBV20-1 and TRBJ2-1; D is undetermined. The length of the CDR3 is 11 residues. V gave up 3 bases and J gave up 5 bases, with 5 bases separating them. CDR1 is DFQATT and CDR2 is SNEGSKA in the germline V gene (reference sequence). CDR3: CSASSHNEQFF. The CDR3 DNA reads TGCAGTGCTAGTTCGCACAATGAGCAGTTCTTC.

This clonotype has at least ten counts. This chain links TRBV5-5 with TRBJ1-2; D unclear. V dropped 4 bases and J dropped 8 bases, with 15 bases sitting between them. The germline V gene has CDR1 SGHKS and CDR2 YYEKEE (reference sequence). This CDR3 is 13 amino acids long. The CDR3 protein is CASSLGTSSGYTF. The CDR3 DNA follows: TGTGCCAGCAGCCTGGGTACGTCTAGCGGCTACACCTTC.